A single sample is the source of the 8 T cell receptor beta chains below, sequenced in a study of blood T cell repertoires in COVID-19. Some clones are missing from TCRdb's copy, which holds only in-frame ones; the method was immunoSEQ multiplex PCR. The sample has about 370,000 clones, 80% to 90% seen once; the top ten hold around 3%. Sequencing was performed on peripheral blood. The receptors originated from a woman aged 25 to 39 with COVID-19, enrolled during active disease.

The chain has TRBV30 and TRBJ2-1; D might be TRBD1 (6 bases). V was pared by 2 bases and J by 7 bases, with 15 bases between. Germline-derived CDR1 and CDR2 are GTSNPN and SVGIG (reference sequence). The CDR3 is 14 residues long. CDR3 in amino acids: CAWSQPGQLNEQFF. The DNA of the CDR3 is TGTGCCTGGAGTCAACCGGGACAACTGAATGAGCAGTTCTTC.

This clone was recorded only once. The V call is TRBV7-9, the J call TRBJ1-2, with 8 bases that match TRBD1. V gave up 4 bases and J gave up 5 bases; unmatched junction bases: 6. The CDR3 runs 14 residues. Germline CDR1 is SEHNR and CDR2 is FQNEAQ (reference sequence). In nucleotides, the CDR3 is TGTGCCAGCAGCTCCGGGGACAGGACGTATGGCTACACCTTC. This gives the protein CASSSGDRTYGYTF.

The chain couples TRBV6-6 to TRBJ1-5, with D hard to call. The CDR3 length is 15 residues. The V gene's germline CDR1 is MNHNY and CDR2 SVGAGI (reference sequence). V was clipped by 5 bases and J by 2 bases, with 13 bases between them. This CDR3 is CASSAGEGGNQPQHF. CDR3 DNA sequence: TGTGCCAGCAGTGCCGGGGAGGGAGGCAATCAGCCCCAGCATTTT.

The chain combines TRBV6-2 or TRBV6-3 with TRBJ2-5, with no clear D. V dropped 2 bases and J dropped 5 bases, with 9 bases sitting between them. The CDR3 extends over 13 amino acids. Looked up from germline, CDR1 is MNHEY and CDR2 is SVGEGT. DNA of the CDR3: TGTGCCAGCAGTTACCGGTTGCGGGAGACCCAGTACTTC. Translation gives CASSYRLRETQYF.

There are a few counts of this clone. The V gene is TRBV29-1, the J gene TRBJ2-5, with 8 bases aligning to TRBD1. The germline gives CDR1 SQVTM, CDR2 ANQGSEA. Trimming cost V 3 bases and J 2 bases; bases outside gene matches: 2. The CDR3 runs 13 residues. DNA of the CDR3: TGCAGCGTTGACAGGGGGCTTCAAGAGACCCAGTACTTC. This gives the protein CSVDRGLQETQYF.

This chain uses TRBV19 with TRBJ1-2, with 11 bases identical to TRBD1. The germline V gene has CDR1 LNHDA and CDR2 SQIVND (reference sequence). The CDR3 has 12 amino acids. With V trimmed by 11 bases and J by 3 bases, 2 bases remained unmatched. The CDR3 loop is CAVGQGDYGYTF. The CDR3 region has the DNA TGTGCCGTGGGACAGGGGGACTATGGCTACACCTTC.

The chain has TRBV24-1 and TRBJ2-1; 14 bases agree with TRBD2. The J segment lost 8 bases and the V segment lost 4 bases, leaving 6 bases of the junction unmatched. Germline values: CDR1 KGHDR, CDR2 SFDVKD. The CDR3 sequence is 16 residues long. This CDR3 reads CATSDPGLAGVDEQFF. The CDR3 region has the DNA TGTGCCACCAGTGACCCGGGACTAGCGGGAGTGGATGAGCAGTTCTTC.

This rearrangement joins TRBV18 to TRBJ2-7; D possibly corresponds to TRBD1 (5 bases). The CDR3 consists of 16 residues. Deletions cut 0 bases from V and 0 bases from J, with 12 bases between. Germline V gene lookup returns CDR1 KGHSH and CDR2 LQKENI. This chain's CDR3 is CASSPPDDSSSYEQYV. DNA of the CDR3: TGTGCCAGCTCACCACCCGACGACAGCAGCTCCTACGAGCAGTACGTC.